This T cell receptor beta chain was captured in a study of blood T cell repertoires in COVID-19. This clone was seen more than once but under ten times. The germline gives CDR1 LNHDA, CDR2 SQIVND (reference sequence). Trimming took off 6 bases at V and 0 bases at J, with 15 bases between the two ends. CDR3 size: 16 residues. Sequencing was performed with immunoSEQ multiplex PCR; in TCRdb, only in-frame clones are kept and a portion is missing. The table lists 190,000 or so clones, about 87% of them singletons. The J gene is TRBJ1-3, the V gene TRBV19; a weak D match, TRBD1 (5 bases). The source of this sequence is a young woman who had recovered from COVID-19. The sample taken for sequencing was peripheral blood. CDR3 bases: TGTGCCAGTAGAGCTGACAGCCTCGACTCTGGAAACACCATATATTTT. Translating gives CASRADSLDSGNTIYF.